This T cell receptor beta chain was identified in a study of blood T cell repertoires in COVID-19. Study at large: Acute and convalescent COVID-19 samples came from the United States, Italy and Spain. Sources were T cells, B-cell-depleted T cells, or PBMCs; the material itself was cDNA or gDNA.

The assay was immunoSEQ multiplex PCR, and TCRdb's table has in-frame clones only and misses some. The sample shows under 150,000 clones, around nine tenths of them seen only once. CDR3 length: 14 amino acids. The ends were cut back, 3 bases at V and 7 bases at J, with 10 bases in the middle. Germline V gene data show CDR1 as SGHAT and CDR2 as FQNNGV. The material sequenced was peripheral blood. The clonotype originates from a man in his 60s with COVID-19, enrolled during active disease. The chain combines TRBV11-2 with TRBJ1-6; perhaps TRBD1 as D (6 bases). This CDR3 is CASSFSDRNSPLHF. The CDR3, as DNA: TGTGCCAGCAGCTTTTCGGACAGAAATTCACCCCTCCACTTT.